What follows are 28 T cell receptor beta chains derived from one specimen sequenced in a study of blood T cell repertoires in COVID-19. Method: immunoSEQ multiplex PCR; TCRdb's copy keeps in-frame clones and lacks some. This table holds about 360,000 clones, approximately 86% found once. Specimen: peripheral blood. These receptor sequences come from a woman aged 60-75 years with COVID-19, enrolled during active disease.

This rearrangement joins TRBV5-1 to TRBJ1-1, with 7 bases fitting TRBD1. Germline CDR1 and CDR2: SGHRS and YFSETQ. The CDR3 spans 15 residues. Germline trimming cut 4 bases from V and 0 bases from J; bases unmatched to any gene: 6. The CDR3 reads CASSRGTVMNTEAFF. The CDR3 DNA is TGCGCCAGCAGCCGAGGGACAGTAATGAACACTGAAGCTTTCTTT.

This chain connects TRBV6-5 to TRBJ2-7, with TRBD2 as a possible D gene (5 bases). Trimming shortened V by 3 bases and J by 4 bases, and 16 bases separated the two germline ends. Germline V CDR1 and CDR2: MNHEY, SVGAGI. CDR3 length equals 15 residues. The CDR3 DNA is TGTGCCAGCAGTTATTCGCGAGGGCGAGGTTACGAGCAGTACTTC. Translation gives CASSYSRGRGYEQYF.

This CDR3 is CASSQGRGGSRYNSPLHF. Written as DNA, the CDR3 is TGCGCCAGCAGCCAAGGACGGGGGGGCAGCCGTTATAATTCACCCCTCCACTTT. The gene calls are TRBV4-1 and TRBJ1-6; maybe TRBD1 (6 bases). V was shortened by 1 base and J by 4 bases, with 17 bases between the two germline ends. Germline V lookup: CDR1 MGHRA, CDR2 YSYEKL. The CDR3 contains 18 residues.

The V and J genes are TRBV5-1 and TRBJ1-2; TRBD1 matches at 9 bases. V was clipped by 0 bases and J by 0 bases; unmatched bases: 0. The CDR3 extends over 15 amino acids. Germline lookup yields CDR1 SGHRS and CDR2 YFSETQ. The CDR3 bases are TGCGCCAGCAGCTTGGGGGACAGGGCTAACTATGGCTACACCTTC. Translating it yields CASSLGDRANYGYTF.

The rearrangement joins TRBV30 to TRBJ1-1; D not certain. V shed 5 bases and J shed 4 bases, with 8 bases lying between them. Germline-derived CDR1 and CDR2 are GTSNPN and SVGIG (reference sequence). CDR3 length equals 11 residues. Written as DNA, the CDR3 is TGTGCCTGGGGTCTAACCACTGAAGCTTTCTTT. Translation: CAWGLTTEAFF.

The rearrangement links TRBV6-6 to TRBJ1-5, with D unclear. Germline CDR1 MNHNY, CDR2 SVGAGI (reference sequence). CDR3 length: 13 amino acids. V was pared by 0 bases and J by 6 bases, with 6 bases between. Written as DNA, the CDR3 is TGTGCCAGCAGTTACTCGGGAGTTCAGCCCCAGCATTTT. Translation gives CASSYSGVQPQHF.

V gene TRBV7-2 combines with J gene TRBJ2-1, with TRBD1 matching 7 bases. The CDR3 covers 15 residues. In germline, CDR1 is SGHTA, CDR2 FQGNSA. The junction had 4 bases not matched to a gene; V was cut back by 1 base and J by 4 bases. The CDR3 reads CASSLVTGMYNEQFF. As DNA, the CDR3 is TGTGCCAGCAGCTTAGTGACAGGGATGTACAATGAGCAGTTCTTC.

The chain couples TRBV5-6 to TRBJ1-1, with 9 bases that match TRBD1. This CDR3 has 13 amino acids. Unmatched junction bases numbered 3, after V lost 3 bases and J lost 6 bases. Germline-derived CDR1 and CDR2 are SGHDT and YYEEEE. The CDR3, as DNA: TGTGCCAGCAGCTGGGGACAGGGCCCTGAAGCTTTCTTT. Protein product: CASSWGQGPEAFF.

The chain uses TRBV7-6 and TRBJ2-1; D remains ambiguous. V was trimmed by 4 bases and J by 1 base, leaving 11 bases between them. CDR3 length: 15 residues. CDR1 is SGHVS and CDR2 is FNYEAQ in the germline V gene. The CDR3 protein is CASSSPFSSYNEQFF. CDR3 nucleotides: TGTGCCAGCAGCTCCCCGTTTAGTTCCTACAATGAGCAGTTCTTC.

The chain links TRBV4-3 to TRBJ1-2, with D unresolved. Trimming cost V 1 base and J 3 bases, with 12 bases left between them. The germline V gene has CDR1 LGHNA and CDR2 YSLEER. This CDR3 comprises 15 residues. The CDR3 protein is CASSQGEWQDYGYTF. The CDR3 DNA reads as TGCGCCAGCAGCCAAGGGGAGTGGCAGGACTATGGCTACACCTTC.

The chain uses TRBV11-2 and TRBJ1-5, with D hard to call. Germline loops: CDR1 SGHAT, CDR2 FQNNGV. The CDR3 loop spans 15 amino acids. Trimming took off 6 bases at V and 2 bases at J, with 14 bases between the two ends. This CDR3 is CASSRTGEGNQPQHF. The CDR3 nucleotides are TGTGCCAGCAGTCGCACCGGGGAAGGCAATCAGCCCCAGCATTTT.

This clone was recorded only once. The chain recombines TRBV12-3 or TRBV12-4 with TRBJ1-2; D is unresolved. This CDR3 comprises 13 residues. V was trimmed by 1 base and J by 8 bases, leaving 11 bases between them. The CDR3 nucleotides are TGTGCCAGCAGTTTAGGAGGGTACAGCGGCTACACCTTC. This sequence encodes CASSLGGYSGYTF.

This clone was observed a single time. DNA for the CDR3: TGTGCCAGCAGCTTCCTTGACATCACCGGGGAGCTGTTTTTT. It encodes CASSFLDITGELFF. The genes are TRBV5-6 and TRBJ2-2; unclear D gene. There are 14 residues in the CDR3. Per the germline V gene, CDR1 is SGHDT and CDR2 is YYEEEE. V was cut by 2 bases and J by 4 bases, with 9 bases left in between.

This clone was picked up one time. V is TRBV7-9 and J is TRBJ2-2, with no clear D. Germline V CDR1 and CDR2: SEHNR, FQNEAQ (reference sequence). V shed 2 bases and J shed 1 base, with 2 bases lying between them. CDR3 size: 13 residues. CDR3 protein: CASSLLNTGELFF. For the CDR3, the DNA is TGTGCCAGCAGCTTACTGAACACCGGGGAGCTGTTTTTT.

The chain uses TRBV12-5 and TRBJ1-1, with D perhaps TRBD1 (5 bases). The CDR3 length is 12 residues. V lost 4 bases to trimming and J lost 7 bases, with 10 bases between them. Germline lookup yields CDR1 LGHNT and CDR2 FRNRAP. The CDR3: CASGYQGGEAFF. For the CDR3, the DNA is TGTGCTAGTGGTTACCAGGGCGGTGAAGCTTTCTTT.

The chain carries TRBV5-1 and TRBJ2-2; TRBD1 might be the D (5 bases). Germline V gene data show CDR1 as SGHRS and CDR2 as YFSETQ. The V end lost 0 bases, the J end lost 5 bases, and 11 bases lay between the germline ends. The CDR3 totals 15 residues. CDR3 bases: TGCGCCAGCAGCTTGGACGGGCAGGGAACCGGGGAGCTGTTTTTT. It translates to CASSLDGQGTGELFF.

This clone was detected many times. The V and J genes are TRBV6-2 or TRBV6-3 and TRBJ2-3; a possible D gene is TRBD2 (5 bases). CDR3 length: 12 residues. The V gene lost 5 bases and the J gene lost 5 bases, with 8 bases spanning the gap. In germline, CDR1 is MNHEY, CDR2 SVGEGT. The CDR3 bases are TGTGCCAGCAGTACCGAGGGAGATACGCAGTATTTT. Translated: CASSTEGDTQYF.

The CDR3, as DNA: TGTGCCAGTACGACAGGGGGTAATGAGCAGTTCTTC. Amino acids: CASTTGGNEQFF. The V gene is TRBV27, the J gene TRBJ2-1, with 9 bases identical to TRBD1. The CDR3 runs to 12 residues. Germline V gives CDR1 MNHEY, CDR2 SMNVEV (reference sequence). Losses at the gene ends were 9 bases for V and 7 bases for J; bases not matched to a gene: 4.

The V and J genes are TRBV5-5 and TRBJ1-2; no firm D call. Germline values: CDR1 SGHKS, CDR2 YYEKEE (reference sequence). CDR3 length: 15 residues. Deletions cut 0 bases from V and 3 bases from J, with 12 bases between. CDR3 sequence: CASSLGPGEDYGYTF. CDR3 sequence (DNA): TGTGCCAGCAGCTTGGGTCCTGGAGAGGACTATGGCTACACCTTC.

This chain uses TRBV29-1 with TRBJ1-4, with unresolved D. V was pared by 0 bases and J by 0 bases, with 14 bases between. CDR1 is SQVTM, CDR2 ANQGSEA, per germline. The CDR3 has 17 amino acids. CDR3 region: CSVEDRSTATTNEKLFF. CDR3 DNA sequence: TGCAGCGTTGAAGATCGCTCGACTGCTACAACTAATGAAAAACTGTTTTTT.

The genes are TRBV12-3 or TRBV12-4 and TRBJ1-2; a weak D match, TRBD1 (5 bases). Trimming took 3 bases from V and 8 from J, leaving 10 bases between them. The CDR3 is 12 residues long. The DNA of the CDR3 is TGTGCCAGCAGTTTGACAGCTCGGGGCTACACCTTC. Protein product: CASSLTARGYTF.

V gene TRBV19 combines with J gene TRBJ1-1; D may be TRBD1 (5 bases). This CDR3 has 13 amino acids. Germline lookup yields CDR1 LNHDA and CDR2 SQIVND (reference sequence). V was cut by 4 bases and J by 4 bases, with 10 bases left in between. DNA for the CDR3: TGTGCCAGTAGTAAGCCGGGGGGCACTGAAGCTTTCTTT. Amino acids: CASSKPGGTEAFF.

The genes are TRBV12-2 and TRBJ2-1; TRBD2 reflects the table's D call only, with no check against the DNA. TRBV12-2 is assigned pseudogene status. The length of the CDR3 is 18 residues. For the CDR3, the DNA is TGTGCAAGTCGCTTAGCGGAGGATAGAGGTAAGGAAGGAAATGAGCAGTTCTTC. Translated: CASRLAEDRGKEGNEQFF.

V is TRBV2 and J is TRBJ1-5; D perhaps matches TRBD1 (5 bases). Germline V gene lookup returns CDR1 SNHLY and CDR2 FYNNEI. V lost 0 bases and J 6 bases, leaving 18 bases between the germline ends. The CDR3 extends over 17 amino acids. In DNA form, the CDR3 reads TGTGCCAGCAGTGAAGCGCTGCAAGCCGGGGGGGGTCAGCCCCAGCATTTT. Its protein product is CASSEALQAGGGQPQHF. Full variable domain (outside the CDR3, taken from reference TRBV2 and TRBJ1-5): EPEVTQTPSHQVTQMGQEVILRCVPISNHLYFYWYRQILGQKVEFLVSFYNNEISEKSEIFDDQFSVERPDGSNFTLKIRSTKLEDSAMYFCASSEALQAGGGQPQHFGDGTRLSIL.

This rearrangement joins TRBV18 to TRBJ2-1; 16 bases match TRBD2. The CDR3 runs to 16 residues. Trimming took 6 bases from V and 6 from J; bases not matched to a gene: 5. Germline assignment: CDR1 KGHSH and CDR2 LQKENI. CDR3 residues: CASSPGTSGGANEQFF. DNA of the CDR3: TGTGCCAGCTCGCCTGGGACTAGCGGGGGGGCCAATGAGCAGTTCTTC. Supplemented by reference TRBV18 and TRBJ2-1, the full variable domain reads NAGVMQNPRHLVRRRGQEARLRCSPMKGHSHVYWYRQLPEEGLKFMVYLQKENIIDESGMPKERFSAEFPKEGPSILRIQQVVRGDSAAYFCASSPGTSGGANEQFFGPGTRLTVL.

The gene calls are TRBV12-3 or TRBV12-4 and TRBJ1-2; perhaps TRBD1 as D (5 bases). The CDR3 sequence is 13 residues long. V lost 3 bases and J 3 bases, leaving 8 bases between the germline ends. CDR3 amino acids: CASSFLTDYGYTF. CDR3 sequence (DNA): TGTGCCAGCAGTTTTTTGACAGACTATGGCTACACCTTC.

The genes are TRBV6-2 or TRBV6-3 and TRBJ1-2; D uncertain. This CDR3 has 15 residues. V lost 6 bases and J 0 bases, leaving 14 bases between the germline ends. Looked up from germline, CDR1 is MNHEY and CDR2 is SVGEGT. DNA of the CDR3: TGTGCCAGCAGCCCTTTTGCGGGATCTAACTATGGCTACACCTTC. Translating gives CASSPFAGSNYGYTF.

This clone has more than one count but fewer than ten. The sample holds other DNA sequences that translate to the same CDR3. The chain couples TRBV3-1 (or the pseudogene TRBV3-2) to TRBJ1-2; 9 bases are a match to TRBD1. Trimming removed 0 bases from V and 8 bases from J; junction bases left unmatched: 7. The CDR3 totals 15 residues. CDR1 is LGHDT, CDR2 YNNKEL, per germline (reference sequence). The CDR3 coding sequence is TGTGCCAGCAGCCAAGATTGGGGACAGGGTTACGGCTACACCTTC. Residues: CASSQDWGQGYGYTF.